This T cell receptor (beta chain) originates from a study of blood T cell repertoires in COVID-19. Generated by immunoSEQ multiplex PCR, the TCRdb table keeps only in-frame clones and is missing some. Of roughly 250,000 clones listed, approximately 86% are singletons. CDR1 and CDR2 (germline): MRHNA, SNTAGT. The CDR3 is made up of 15 amino acids. The V end was cut by 0 bases, the J end by 3 bases, with 8 bases between. This clone was counted between two and nine times. All enrollees were about 18 to 89 years old and from 25 or so US areas. Material: PBMCs or T cells enriched from blood (not recorded which). The J gene is TRBJ2-2, the V gene TRBV6-4, with D possibly TRBD2 on 5 matching bases. The sequence derives from a woman in her forties or fifties who had recovered from COVID-19. The CDR3 is CASSDSSGDTGELFF. In DNA, the CDR3 is TGTGCCAGCAGTGACTCCTCCGGGGACACCGGGGAGCTGTTTTTT.